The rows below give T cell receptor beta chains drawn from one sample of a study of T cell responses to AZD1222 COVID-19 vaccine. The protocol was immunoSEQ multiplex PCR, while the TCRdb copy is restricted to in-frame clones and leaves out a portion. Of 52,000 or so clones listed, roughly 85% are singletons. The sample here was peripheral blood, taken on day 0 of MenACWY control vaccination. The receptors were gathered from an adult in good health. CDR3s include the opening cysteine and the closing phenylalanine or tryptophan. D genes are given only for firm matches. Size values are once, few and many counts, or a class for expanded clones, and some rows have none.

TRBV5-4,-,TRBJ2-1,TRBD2,CASSPGTSGRNSYNEQFF,TGTGCCAGCAGCCCCGGGACTAGCGGGAGGAACTCCTACAATGAGCAGTTCTTC
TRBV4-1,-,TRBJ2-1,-,CASSPADQGYNEQFF,TGCGCCAGCAGCCCAGCAGACCAGGGCTACAATGAGCAGTTCTTC
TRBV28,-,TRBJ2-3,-,CASTPEVSYTVDTQYF,TGTGCCAGCACTCCCGAGGTTAGCTACACCGTCGATACGCAGTATTTT
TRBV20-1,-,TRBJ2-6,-,CSASQTGANVLTF,TGCAGTGCTAGTCAAACTGGGGCCAACGTCCTGACTTTC
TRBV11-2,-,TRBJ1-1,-,CASSLDRASPFF,TGTGCCAGCAGCTTAGATCGCGCAAGCCCTTTCTTT
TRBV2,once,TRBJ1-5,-,CASSEGRVNQPQHF,TGTGCCAGCAGTGAAGGCAGGGTTAATCAGCCCCAGCATTTT
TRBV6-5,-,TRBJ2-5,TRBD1,CASSGQGIGETQYF,TGTGCCAGCAGCGGACAGGGTATAGGAGAGACCCAGTACTTC
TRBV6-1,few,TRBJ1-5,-,CASSEGSRPQHF,TGTGCCAGCAGTGAGGGCTCTCGACCCCAGCATTTT
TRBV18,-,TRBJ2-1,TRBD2,CASSPPSLAGLRGEQFF,TGTGCCAGCTCACCACCTTCACTAGCGGGTTTAAGGGGTGAGCAGTTCTTC
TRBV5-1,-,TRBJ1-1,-,CASSLKAGREAFF,TGCGCCAGCAGCTTGAAGGCAGGGAGGGAAGCTTTCTTT
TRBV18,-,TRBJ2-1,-,CASSAVLPGRNNEQFF,TGTGCCAGCTCGGCCGTATTACCGGGACGAAACAATGAGCAGTTCTTC
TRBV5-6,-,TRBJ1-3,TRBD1,CASSARDSSGNTIYF,TGTGCCAGCAGCGCCCGGGACAGCTCTGGAAACACCATATATTTT
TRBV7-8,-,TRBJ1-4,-,CASSLQVTGGANEKLFF,TGTGCCAGCAGCTTACAGGTTACCGGAGGGGCAAATGAAAAACTGTTTTTT
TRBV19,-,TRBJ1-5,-,CASSIGKGRGDNQPQHF,TGTGCCAGTAGTATAGGAAAAGGGAGGGGTGACAATCAGCCCCAGCATTTT
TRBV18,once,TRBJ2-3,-,CASSYDTDTQYF,TGTGCCAGCTCATATGACACAGATACGCAGTATTTT
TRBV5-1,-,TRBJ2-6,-,CASSSAGFGANVLTF,TGCGCCAGCAGCTCGGCAGGGTTCGGGGCCAACGTCCTGACTTTC
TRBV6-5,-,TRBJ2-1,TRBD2,CASSLTSVTYNEQFF,TGTGCCAGCAGCTTAACTAGCGTTACCTACAATGAGCAGTTCTTC
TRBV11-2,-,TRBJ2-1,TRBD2,CASSLVYGSGETLYNEQFF,TGTGCCAGCAGCTTAGTATACGGTAGCGGGGAAACCCTCTACAATGAGCAGTTCTTC
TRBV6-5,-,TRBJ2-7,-,CASGEKGMAYEQYF,TGTGCCAGTGGAGAGAAGGGGATGGCCTACGAGCAGTACTTC
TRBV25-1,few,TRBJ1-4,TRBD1,CASSAGTVNEKLFF,TGTGCCAGCAGTGCCGGGACAGTTAATGAAAAACTGTTTTTT
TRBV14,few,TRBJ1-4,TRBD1,CASSRGGTGATNEKLFF,TGTGCCAGCAGCCGAGGAGGGACAGGGGCAACTAATGAAAAACTGTTTTTT
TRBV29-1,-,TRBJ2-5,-,CSVAGGPQETQYF,TGCAGCGTTGCAGGGGGGCCCCAAGAGACCCAGTACTTC
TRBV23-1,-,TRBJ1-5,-,CASSQSNREGNQPQHF,TGCGCCAGCAGTCAATCGAACAGGGAAGGCAATCAGCCCCAGCATTTT
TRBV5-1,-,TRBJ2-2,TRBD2,CASSRRAGDITGELFF,TGCGCCAGCAGCAGGCGAGCGGGAGACATCACCGGGGAGCTGTTTTTT
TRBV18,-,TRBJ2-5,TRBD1,CASSPNRGRQETQYF,TGTGCCAGCTCACCGAACAGGGGGCGCCAAGAGACCCAGTACTTC
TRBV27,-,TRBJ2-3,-,CASSFVYLVRDTQYF,TGTGCCAGCAGTTTCGTTTATCTGGTGAGGGACACGCAGTATTTT
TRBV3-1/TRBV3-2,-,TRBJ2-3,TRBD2,CASSRFGRTSTDTQYF,TGTGCCAGCAGCCGTTTCGGGAGGACTAGCACAGATACGCAGTATTTT
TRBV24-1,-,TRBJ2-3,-,CATSDLGQTDTQYF,TGTGCCACCAGTGATTTGGGCCAGACAGATACGCAGTATTTT
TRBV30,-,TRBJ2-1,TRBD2,CAWKTRGSYNEQFF,TGTGCTTGGAAGACTCGCGGGAGTTACAATGAGCAGTTCTTC
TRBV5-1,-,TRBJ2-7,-,CASSIAYEQYF,TGCGCCAGCAGCATCGCCTACGAGCAGTACTTC
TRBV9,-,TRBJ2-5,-,CASSVEGLGIQETQYF,TGTGCCAGCAGCGTAGAGGGGTTGGGGATCCAAGAGACCCAGTACTTC
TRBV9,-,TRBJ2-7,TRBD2,CASSEGGLPQDEQYF,TGTGCCAGCAGTGAGGGAGGGTTACCACAAGACGAGCAGTACTTC
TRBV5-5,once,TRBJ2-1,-,CASSLAGGEQFF,TGTGCCAGCAGCTTGGCCGGCGGAGAGCAGTTCTTC
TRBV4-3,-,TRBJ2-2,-,CASARNVGASANTGELFF,TGCGCCAGCGCCCGAAATGTGGGAGCATCGGCGAACACCGGGGAGCTGTTTTTT